This TCR beta chain comes out of a study of T cells in women clearing cervical HPV infection. Background on the study: Case blood was drawn when the lesion was first found; control blood after infection became undetectable.

Trimming removed 0 bases from V and 8 bases from J; junction bases left unmatched: 7. Germline V gene lookup returns CDR1 KGHSH and CDR2 LQKENI. CDR3 length equals 15 residues. TCRdb keeps only in-frame clones here, not all; method: immunoSEQ multiplex PCR. This sample's table reports approximately 44,000 clones. Cervical HPV DNA detected by MY09/MY11 PCR, typed by dot-blot. A remark on this clone: The read is 3 residues too short to cover the CDR3 end, so that end is filled in from the germline J gene.

This rearrangement joins TRBV18 to TRBJ2-1, with 7 positions matching TRBD1. This TCR was recovered from a woman between 18 and 69 years old with a cervical HPV16 infection that either progressed to CIN3+ or cleared (not recorded which). Sequences were obtained from blood buffy coat. CDR3 amino acids: CASSPPGQSSDEQFF. CDR3 DNA, as far as it was read: TGTGCCAGCTCACCACCGGGACAGTCTTCCGATGAG.